This T cell receptor (beta chain) was identified during a study of T cells in Graves' hyperthyroidism and ophthalmopathy. Findings and caveats of the study: Model predictions of ophthalmopathy came a median around 6.5 months before onset.

Trimming shortened V by 6 bases and J by 6 bases, and 23 bases separated the two germline ends. Looked up from germline, CDR1 is SGHVS and CDR2 is FQNEAQ. This CDR3 comprises 17 residues. TCR beta CDR3 regions were amplified from RNA transcripts. The HTBI primer set served for first-round RT-PCR of the TCR CDR3. TCRdb re-derived calls from the multiplex PCR reads in MiXCR, one entry per CDR3 protein. Here the sample spans around 350,000 distinct CDR3 sequences, roughly an eighth being singletons. Points on this clonotype: Antigen: not known.

The receptor was derived from a woman under 30 with Graves' hyperthyroidism. The rearrangement links TRBV7-8 to TRBJ2-2; D may match TRBD1 or TRBD2 (6 bases each). The sample consisted of blood. CDR3 sequence: CASSPLGGRGPSGELFF. DNA for the CDR3: TGTGCCAGCAGTCCCCTGGGGGGCCGAGGCCCGTCCGGGGAGCTGTTTTTT. Filled out from reference TRBV7-8 and TRBJ2-2, the complete variable domain reads GAGVSQSPRYKVAKRGQDVALRCDPISGHVSLFWYQQALGQGPEFLTYFQNEAQLDKSGLPSDRFFAERPEGSVSTLKIQRTQQEDSAVYLCASSPLGGRGPSGELFFGEGSRLTVL.